This entry lists 17 T cell receptor beta chains sequenced from one sample in a study of blood T cell repertoires in COVID-19. TCRdb's table, derived via immunoSEQ multiplex PCR, lists solely in-frame clones and lacks some. Counted here are 150,000 to 200,000 clones, over 65% occurring once; the ten biggest clones make up roughly 8.4%. The sample taken for sequencing was peripheral blood. These receptors originate from a man aged 60-69 years with acute or convalescent COVID-19.

The chain employs TRBV2 and TRBJ2-5, with TRBD1 as a possible D gene (5 bases). CDR1 is SNHLY, CDR2 FYNNEI, per germline. Trimming left V 2 bases short and J 0 bases short, with 13 bases between. This CDR3 is 16 amino acids long. Here the CDR3 reads CASSERRAGYQETQYF. CDR3 in DNA: TGTGCCAGCAGTGAAAGAAGGGCAGGGTACCAAGAGACCCAGTACTTC.

The V call is TRBV11-2, the J call TRBJ2-2, with TRBD2 identical over 8 bases. Germline trimming cut 5 bases from V and 5 bases from J; bases unmatched to any gene: 16. Germline CDR1 SGHAT, CDR2 FQNNGV. CDR3 length: 18 residues. The CDR3 protein is CASSVKPGLGRRTGELFF. DNA for the CDR3: TGTGCCAGCAGCGTAAAACCGGGACTAGGTCGAAGGACCGGGGAGCTGTTTTTT.

The rearrangement links TRBV4-3 to TRBJ2-7; possibly TRBD2 for D (7 bases). The length of the CDR3 is 14 residues. V was trimmed by 3 bases and J by 4 bases, leaving 13 bases between them. Germline V gives CDR1 LGHNA, CDR2 YSLEER. CDR3 sequence (DNA): TGCGCCAGCAGCCAGGGGGGAGGGGGGTACGAGCAGTACTTC. Its translation: CASSQGGGGYEQYF.

The chain's CDR3 is CASSSLRDREGYTF. The CDR3 bases are TGTGCCAGCAGTTCACTCCGGGACAGGGAGGGCTACACCTTC. The chain carries TRBV27 and TRBJ1-2; 9 bases fit TRBD1. The CDR3 sequence is 14 residues long. The junction had 8 bases not matched to a gene; V was cut back by 4 bases and J by 8 bases. Germline CDR1 is MNHEY and CDR2 is SMNVEV (reference sequence).

The chain links TRBV7-9 to TRBJ1-4; TRBD1 matches at 8 bases. There are 14 residues in the CDR3. V shed 4 bases and J 7 bases; nucleotides not matched to a gene: 5. From germline, CDR1 is SEHNR and CDR2 FQNEAQ (reference sequence). The CDR3: CASSSQGAGEKLFF. Here the CDR3 DNA reads TGTGCCAGCAGCTCCCAGGGGGCGGGTGAAAAACTGTTTTTT.

The table lists this clone with many counts. The chain links TRBV7-2 to TRBJ1-5; TRBD1 is a possible D gene (5 bases). This CDR3 comprises 16 residues. Germline assignment: CDR1 SGHTA and CDR2 FQGNSA. V shed 5 bases and J shed 2 bases, with 16 bases lying between them. The CDR3 protein is CASSPSGTWGNQPQHF. The CDR3 nucleotides read TGTGCCAGCAGCCCTAGCGGGACCTGGGGCAATCAGCCCCAGCATTTT.

The rearrangement links TRBV3-1 (or the pseudogene TRBV3-2) to TRBJ1-2, with D uncertain. V gave up 2 bases and J gave up 5 bases, with 6 bases separating them. Germline V lookup: CDR1 LGHDT, CDR2 YNNKEL (reference sequence). This CDR3 is built from 12 residues. Here the CDR3 DNA reads TGTGCCAGCAGCCAAAAGAGATATGGCTACACCTTC. Amino acids: CASSQKRYGYTF.

The gene calls are TRBV12-5 and TRBJ2-1, with 9 bases fitting TRBD1. The CDR3 is 15 residues long. In germline, CDR1 is LGHNT, CDR2 FRNRAP. V shed 5 bases and J 7 bases; nucleotides not matched to a gene: 9. The CDR3: CASGHGQGSVNEQFF. The CDR3 region has the DNA TGTGCTAGTGGTCACGGACAGGGGAGCGTAAATGAGCAGTTCTTC.

The chain couples TRBV30 to TRBJ2-1, with 8 bases lining up with TRBD2. The CDR3 is 14 amino acids. Germline CDR1 reads GTSNPN; CDR2 reads SVGIG (reference sequence). Trimming at V came to 5 bases and at J to 5 bases, leaving 8 bases not matched to a gene. The chain's CDR3 is CAWGSGGADNEQFF. The CDR3 coding sequence is TGTGCCTGGGGGAGCGGGGGTGCAGACAATGAGCAGTTCTTC.

The chain uses TRBV19 and TRBJ1-5, with 8 bases lining up with TRBD1. CDR1 and CDR2 from the germline V gene are LNHDA and SQIVND (reference sequence). The CDR3 totals 16 residues. V gave up 6 bases and J gave up 7 bases; unmatched junction bases: 14. The CDR3 bases are TGTGCCAGTAGGGGCTCACAGGGGGAGTTCAGACAGCCCCAGCATTTT. Its translation is CASRGSQGEFRQPQHF.

This clone was recorded once. The genes are TRBV10-2 and TRBJ2-1; TRBD1 matches at 7 bases. CDR1 is WSHSY, CDR2 SAAADI, per germline. The V segment lost 0 bases and the J segment 4 bases; nucleotides outside the gene matches: 3. There are 15 residues in the CDR3. CDR3 region: CASSESTGIYNEQFF. The CDR3 region has the DNA TGCGCCAGCAGTGAGTCGACAGGGATATACAATGAGCAGTTCTTC.

This chain connects TRBV30 to TRBJ2-2, with 12 positions matching TRBD2. The CDR3 covers 16 residues. Trimming at V came to 3 bases and at J to 7 bases, leaving 9 bases not matched to a gene. Germline values: CDR1 GTSNPN, CDR2 SVGIG (reference sequence). CDR3 region: CAWRIGLAGMGGELFF. CDR3 bases: TGTGCCTGGAGGATAGGACTAGCGGGGATGGGCGGGGAGCTGTTTTTT.

The chain combines TRBV5-8 with TRBJ2-7, with a weak D call TRBD1 (6 bases). V was cut by 4 bases and J by 3 bases, with 23 bases left in between. The CDR3 is made up of 17 amino acids. CDR1 SGHTS and CDR2 YDEGEE come from the germline V gene. The CDR3 nucleotides read TGTGCCAGCAGCGAACCCCAATCGCCGGGACATCGCTACGAGCAGTACTTC. Protein product: CASSEPQSPGHRYEQYF.

The CDR3 is CASSYDRGWQPQHF. The CDR3 DNA reads TGTGCCAGCAGTTACGACAGGGGTTGGCAGCCCCAGCATTTT. The chain couples TRBV6-2 or TRBV6-3 to TRBJ1-5; the match to TRBD1 covers 8 bases. V lost 2 bases to trimming and J lost 7 bases; unmatched junction nucleotides: 4. Germline V gene sequence: CDR1 MNHEY, CDR2 SVGEGT. This CDR3 spans 14 amino acids.

The V call is TRBV2, the J call TRBJ2-1; 8 bases align to TRBD2. V was pared by 7 bases and J by 8 bases, with 4 bases of the junction left unmatched. This CDR3 region has 12 residues. Looked up from germline, CDR1 is SNHLY and CDR2 is FYNNEI. In nucleotides, the CDR3 is TGTGCCAGCATGGGGACTAGAGATGAGCAGTTCTTC. This translates into CASMGTRDEQFF.

The rearrangement links TRBV7-9 to TRBJ2-7; 12 nucleotides agree with TRBD1. J lost 6 bases, V lost 7 bases, and 7 bases had no gene match. Germline values: CDR1 SEHNR, CDR2 FQNEAQ (reference sequence). The length of the CDR3 is 14 residues. The CDR3: CASNWDRGPGEQYF. CDR3 bases: TGTGCCAGCAACTGGGACAGGGGGCCAGGCGAGCAGTACTTC.

The J gene is TRBJ1-2, the V gene TRBV30; D is ambiguous. V gave up 0 bases and J gave up 9 bases, with 8 bases separating them. CDR1 and CDR2 from the germline V gene are GTSNPN and SVGIG (reference sequence). This CDR3 contains 11 residues. DNA for the CDR3: TGTGCCTGGAGTGTCCCTGTTCGCTACACCTTC. Translating it yields CAWSVPVRYTF.